This TCR beta chain appears in the sequencing data of a study of blood T cell repertoires in COVID-19. Using immunoSEQ multiplex PCR, the repertoire was profiled, and TCRdb retains in-frame clones only, with some absent. The table includes some 160,000 clones, more than 75% detected once. Sequencing was carried out using peripheral blood. The clonotype originates from a man aged 55 to 69 with acute or convalescent COVID-19.

CDR3 DNA: TGTGCAAGTCGCATGGACGGGACAGGGGCTTTCTACGAGCAGTACTTC. Its translation is CASRMDGTGAFYEQYF. This sequence joins TRBV12-2 and TRBJ2-7; the table names TRBD1, a call not compared with the DNA. TRBV12-2 is designated a pseudogene. The CDR3 covers 16 residues.